This T cell receptor (beta chain) was sequenced during a study of PD-1 blockade in classical Hodgkin lymphoma. In the study overall: Patients in the cohort were put on intravenous nivolumab, 3 mg/kg every 2 weeks. Study-wide points: Similar baseline diversity was found in complete responders and newly diagnosed patients. With CD4+ cells, TCR diversity rose significantly by C4D1, but not with CD8+ cells. A reduction in baseline TCR diversity was reportedly seen in newly diagnosed patients relative to healthy donors.

In regard to this clone: Its target is not known.

Data came from immunoSEQ multiplex PCR; TCRdb stores just in-frame clones and leaves some out. Among roughly 64,000 clones, over 85% were seen once, and the ten largest hold 8%. This sample's time point: cycle 4 day 1 (C4D1), after less than seven weeks of nivolumab. There was relapse after autologous stem cell transplantation in every patient, and there was variation in brentuximab vedotin exposure. The sample in question was peripheral blood mononuclear cells (PBMCs), obtained before the fourth cycle of nivolumab. The clonotype was recovered from a human donor with classical Hodgkin lymphoma.

The DNA of the CDR3 is TGTGCCTGGGGGGGGGTCTCTGGAAACACCATATATTTT. Translation gives CAWGGVSGNTIYF. The chain has TRBV30 and TRBJ1-3, with a possible D match to TRBD1 (5 bases). Between the trimmed V and J ends, which lost 5 bases and 0 bases, there was a span of 8 bases. The germline V gene has CDR1 GTSNPN and CDR2 SVGIG (reference sequence). The CDR3 extends over 13 amino acids.